This TCR beta chain was found in a study of T cells expressing NK-cell markers. Overall study context: The authors derived TCR beta repertoires from sorted CD3+CD56+NKG2C+, CD3+CD56+NKG2C- and CD3+CD56-NKG2C+ T cells. One of the eight sequenced donors was seronegative, whereas the other seven were HCMV-seropositive.

Germline-derived CDR1 and CDR2 are SGHVS and FQNEAQ. The CDR3 runs to 15 residues. TCRdb re-called the 5' RACE reads and catalogs CDR3 proteins one per entry, DNA excluded. This sample's table reports about 410,000 distinct CDR3 sequences. Study-wide points: As a fraction of CD8+ T cells, dominant NKG2C+ clonotypes reached roughly 1.0-8% in six donors. Whether expanded NKG2C+ T cell clones recognized HCMV stayed uncertain.

Concerning this clonotype itself: Its specificity is not known.

The sequenced material came from blood T cells: a sorted CD56 or NKG2C T cell subset, CD4+ or CD8+ T cells, or bulk PBMC T cells (not recorded which). This rearrangement joins TRBV7-8 to TRBJ2-5. The clonotype originates from a woman between 45 and 65 years old in good health. The chain's CDR3 is CASSFSSKAQETQYF.